This record looks at one T cell receptor (beta chain) sequence and its context. The antigen remains undetermined. The table came from immunoSEQ multiplex PCR; TCRdb's copy has only in-frame clones and leaves some out. The sample holds 35,000 to 45,000 clones; roughly four fifths are singletons and the top ten take 4.5% to 5.5%. These data belong to a study of a mutant IDH1 vaccine in newly diagnosed glioma. Study at large: The initiation of vaccination occurred 4-6 weeks after radiotherapy alone, or with temozolomide cycles. A roughly 60% male, approximately 38% female split and a mean age of roughly 37 years characterized treated patients. Week 47 marked visit V13, whereas week 35 marked visit V12.

The time point is: week 35, safety follow-up. Every vaccination contained 300 ug of the mutant IDH1 20-mer peptide and was paired with topical imiquimod. Specimen: PBMCs, collected from a glioma patient whose treatment included an IDH1 peptide vaccine. This clonotype was sampled from a woman aged 50 to 60 with glioma.

CDR3 in amino acids: CASSERFGTGGHSPLHF. The CDR3 region has the DNA TGCGCCAGCAGTGAGCGGTTTGGGACAGGGGGCCATTCACCCCTCCACTTT. J is TRBJ1-6 and V is TRBV10-2, with 12 bases matching TRBD1. With V trimmed by 2 bases and J by 8 bases, 7 bases remained unmatched. Germline V CDR1 and CDR2: WSHSY, SAAADI. This CDR3 contains 17 residues.